This T cell receptor beta chain was observed in a study of Ad26.COV2.S vaccination and SARS-CoV-2 variants. Whole-study context: A COV1001 Ad26.COV2.S trial-arm participant provided the sample.

A word on this clone: Its antigen remains unidentified.

General study points: Non-spike TCR breadth showed similarity between vaccine and placebo recipients. Using TCR breadth and depth analyses may have led to underestimated total T cell responses.

The V and J ends lost 2 bases and 8 bases respectively, with 9 bases between them. Germline lookup yields CDR1 SGHVS and CDR2 FNYEAQ. This CDR3 has 12 amino acids. Generated by immunoSEQ multiplex PCR, the TCRdb table keeps only in-frame clones and is missing some. The data hold about 460,000 clones, with approximately 90% observed a single time. Noted treatment: 15 to 20 received Ad26.COV2.S at low or high dose, single or two shots; five or six received placebo; per-sample allocation not given. Day 63 after the first vaccine or placebo injection was the time point for sampling. The TCR originated in a person aged 18-60 years who received the Ad26.COV2.S COVID-19 vaccine or a placebo. Source: peripheral blood, taken in a trial of Ad26.COV2.S vaccine versus placebo. The gene calls are TRBV7-6 and TRBJ1-1; the D gene is possibly TRBD1 (5 bases). The DNA for the CDR3 is TGTGCCAGCAGCTTATCCGGGGGAGAAGCTTTCTTT. The encoded protein is CASSLSGGEAFF.